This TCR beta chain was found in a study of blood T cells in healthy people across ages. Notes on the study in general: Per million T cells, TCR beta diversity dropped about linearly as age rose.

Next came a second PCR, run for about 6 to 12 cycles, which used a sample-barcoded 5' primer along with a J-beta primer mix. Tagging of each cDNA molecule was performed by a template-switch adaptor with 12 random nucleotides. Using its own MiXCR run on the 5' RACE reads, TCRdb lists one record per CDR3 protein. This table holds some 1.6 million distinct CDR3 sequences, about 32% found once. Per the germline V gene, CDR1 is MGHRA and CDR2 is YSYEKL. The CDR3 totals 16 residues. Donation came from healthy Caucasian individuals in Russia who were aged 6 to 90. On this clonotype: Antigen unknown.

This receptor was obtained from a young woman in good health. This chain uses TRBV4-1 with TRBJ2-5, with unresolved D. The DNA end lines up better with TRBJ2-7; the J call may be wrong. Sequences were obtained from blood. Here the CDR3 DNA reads TGCGCCAGCAGCCAAGAGGATGTAGGGAACCGGTACGAGCAGTACTTC. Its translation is CASSQEDVGNRYEQYF.